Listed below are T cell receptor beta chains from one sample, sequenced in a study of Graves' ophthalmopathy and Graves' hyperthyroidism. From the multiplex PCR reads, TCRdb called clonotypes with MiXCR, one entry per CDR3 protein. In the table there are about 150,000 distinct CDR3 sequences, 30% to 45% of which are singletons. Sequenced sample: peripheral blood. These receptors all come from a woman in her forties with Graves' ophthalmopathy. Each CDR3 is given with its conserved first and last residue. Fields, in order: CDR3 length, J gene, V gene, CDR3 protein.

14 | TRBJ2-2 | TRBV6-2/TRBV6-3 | CASSYSINTGELFF
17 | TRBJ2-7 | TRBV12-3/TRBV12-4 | CASSGVSGTKLSYEQYF
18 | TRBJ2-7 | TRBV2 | CASGRPTTNGSGTYEQYF
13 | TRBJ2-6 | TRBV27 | CASSLTGANVLTF
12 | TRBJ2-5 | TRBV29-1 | CSVDREGETQYF
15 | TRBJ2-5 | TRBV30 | CAWSAGLASQETQYF
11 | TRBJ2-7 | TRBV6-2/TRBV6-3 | CASSYTGTSYF
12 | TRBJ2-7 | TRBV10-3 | CAIRGLADEQYF
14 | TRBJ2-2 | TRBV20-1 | CSAFTGGNTGELFF
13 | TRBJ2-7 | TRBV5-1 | CASSMGQAYEQYF
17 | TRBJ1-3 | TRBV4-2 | CASSLSTTGLSGNTIYF
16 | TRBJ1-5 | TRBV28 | CASRNSRGQSNQPQHF
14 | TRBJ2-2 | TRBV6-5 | CASTSPTGGGELFF
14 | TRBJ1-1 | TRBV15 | CATSPLGSSPEAFF
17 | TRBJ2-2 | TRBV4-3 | CASSQAVFSTDTGELFF
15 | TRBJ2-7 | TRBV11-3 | CASSSQGQSSYEQYF
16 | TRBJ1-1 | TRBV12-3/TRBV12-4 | CASSHHPQGMNTEAFF
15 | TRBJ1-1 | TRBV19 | CASSIRGGGTTEAFF
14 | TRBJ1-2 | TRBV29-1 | CSVEMQRTNYGYTF
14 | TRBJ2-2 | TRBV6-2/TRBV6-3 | CASFGPGTSGELFF
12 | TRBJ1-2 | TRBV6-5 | CASSYVSYGYTF
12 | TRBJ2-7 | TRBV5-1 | CASSSESYEQYF
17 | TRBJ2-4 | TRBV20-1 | CSAGLAGGSRAKNIQYF
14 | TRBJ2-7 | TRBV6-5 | CASQKGKLYYEQYF
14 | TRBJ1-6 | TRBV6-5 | CASSLGRRNSPLHF
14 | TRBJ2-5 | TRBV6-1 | CASSLLAGPETQYF
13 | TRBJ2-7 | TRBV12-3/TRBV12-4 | CASSLGQIYEQYF
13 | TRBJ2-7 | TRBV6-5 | CASSYSLDYEQYF
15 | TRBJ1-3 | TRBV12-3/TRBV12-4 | CASSLQGAFGNTIYF
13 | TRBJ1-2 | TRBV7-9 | CASSFQTNYGYTF
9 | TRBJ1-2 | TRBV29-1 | CSAEGGYTF
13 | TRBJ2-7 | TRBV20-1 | CSAREQGINEQYF
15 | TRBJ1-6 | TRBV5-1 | CASSLEGQDNSPLHF
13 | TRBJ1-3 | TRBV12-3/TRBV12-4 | CASGTGTGNTIYF
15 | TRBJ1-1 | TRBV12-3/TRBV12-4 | CASSPDGARNTEAFF
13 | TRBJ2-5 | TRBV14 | CASSQGSSSTQYF
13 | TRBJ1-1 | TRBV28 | CASSFPGRAEAFF
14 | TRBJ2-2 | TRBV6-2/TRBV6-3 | CASSYWQNTGELFF
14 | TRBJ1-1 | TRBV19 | CASSTRVGNTEAFF
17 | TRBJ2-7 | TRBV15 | CATSRAPGTGGSYEQYF
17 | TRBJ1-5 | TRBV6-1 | CASSLNRTPTGNQPQHF
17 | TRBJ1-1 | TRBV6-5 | CASSYPWTGVANTEAFF
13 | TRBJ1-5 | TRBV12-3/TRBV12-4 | CASSLITGQPQHF
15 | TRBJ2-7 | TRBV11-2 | CASSTSGRNGYEQYF
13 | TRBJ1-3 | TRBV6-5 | CASVKGSGNTIYF
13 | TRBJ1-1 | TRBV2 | CASSEDSSTEAFF
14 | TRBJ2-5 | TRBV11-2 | CASSSQDSRGGQYF
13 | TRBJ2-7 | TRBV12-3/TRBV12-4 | CASSRDLYYEQYF
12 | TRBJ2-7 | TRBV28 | CASRDGSYEQYF
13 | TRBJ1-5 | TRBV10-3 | CAISVKENQPQHF
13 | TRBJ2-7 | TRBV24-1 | CATSDGDSYEQYF
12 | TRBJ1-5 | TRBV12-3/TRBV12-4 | CASSLNAQPQHF